This entry lists 9 T cell receptor beta chains sequenced from one sample in a study of T-cell memory formation after mild COVID-19. Using its own MiXCR run on the 5' RACE reads, TCRdb lists one record per CDR3 protein. The sample shows about 420,000 distinct CDR3 sequences, around a quarter of them seen only once. What was sequenced was PBMCs or a T cell subset sorted from them (not recorded which). The receptors shown here come from an adult woman who had mild COVID-19 (a few samples of this study predate the infection). Cell type and time point are not known.

This chain uses TRBV7-9 with TRBJ1-4; the match to TRBD1 covers 8 bases. V was clipped by 4 bases and J by 7 bases; unmatched bases: 8. The CDR3 runs to 15 residues. CDR1 is SEHNR, CDR2 FQNEAQ, per germline (reference sequence). CDR3 region: CASSSSGTGSEKLFF. The CDR3 coding sequence is TGTGCCAGCAGCTCCTCCGGGACAGGCAGTGAAAAACTGTTTTTT.

This clonotype was detected many times. The rearrangement joins TRBV7-6 to TRBJ2-5, with 9 bases identical to TRBD1. The CDR3 consists of 15 residues. Trimming took 3 bases from V and 5 from J; bases not matched to a gene: 7. Germline lookup yields CDR1 SGHVS and CDR2 FNYEAQ. The CDR3 DNA follows: TGTGCCAGCAGCTTCGGGGACAGGGCGGCGGAGACCCAGTACTTC. Translation gives CASSFGDRAAETQYF. The variable domain in full, with the rest retrieved from reference TRBV7-6 and TRBJ2-5, is GAGVSQSPRYKVTKRGQDVALRCDPISGHVSLYWYRQALGQGPEFLTYFNYEAQQDKSGLPNDRFSAERPEGSISTLTIQRTEQRDSAMYRCASSFGDRAAETQYFGPGTRLLVL.

The chain carries TRBV4-2 and TRBJ1-5; D is possibly TRBD1 (6 bases). Germline V CDR1 and CDR2: LGHNA, YNFKEQ. CDR3 length: 15 residues. V was cut by 2 bases and J by 0 bases, with 8 bases left in between. CDR3 region: CASSQRTDSNQPQHF. CDR3 bases: TGTGCCAGCAGCCAACGGACAGATAGCAATCAGCCCCAGCATTTT.

The gene calls are TRBV12-3 or TRBV12-4 and TRBJ1-6; 9 positions match TRBD1. V was clipped by 6 bases and J by 8 bases; unmatched bases: 2. This CDR3 spans 13 amino acids. The CDR3, as DNA: TGTGCCAGCAGGACAGGGGGTTATTCACCCCTCCACTTT. Translating it yields CASRTGGYSPLHF.

This chain links TRBV20-1 with TRBJ1-6; a weak D match, TRBD1 (6 bases). CDR3 length: 13 residues. The V end was cut by 0 bases, the J end by 7 bases, with 7 bases between. CDR1 and CDR2 from the germline V gene are DFQATT and SNEGSKA (reference sequence). As DNA, the CDR3 is TGCAGTGCTAGAGAGGACAGAAATTCACCCCTCCACTTT. Its protein product is CSAREDRNSPLHF.

This clonotype was counted a few times. The chain is built from TRBV24-1 and TRBJ2-5; 8 bases match TRBD1. V lost 3 bases and J lost 3; bases outside the gene matches: 2. Germline-derived CDR1 and CDR2 are KGHDR and SFDVKD. The CDR3 extends over 14 amino acids. CDR3 residues: CATSDPGQEETQYF. The CDR3 DNA sequence: TGTGCCACCAGTGATCCGGGACAGGAAGAGACCCAGTACTTC.

The gene calls are TRBV12-3 or TRBV12-4 and TRBJ2-5, with D perhaps given as TRBD1 or TRBD2 (5 bases each). The CDR3 runs to 13 residues. V gave up 7 bases and J gave up 5 bases, with 14 bases separating them. The DNA for the CDR3 is TGTGCCAGCACGGGACCCCGAACTGAGACCCAGTACTTC. This sequence encodes CASTGPRTETQYF.

The CDR3 reads CASSFAGTSNTEAFF. The DNA for the CDR3 is TGTGCCAGCAGTTTCGCCGGGACATCGAACACTGAAGCTTTCTTT. V and J are TRBV28 and TRBJ1-1, with D perhaps matching TRBD1 (6 bases). The CDR3 sequence is 15 residues long. Germline V gene data show CDR1 as MDHEN and CDR2 as SYDVKM. Deletions cut 3 bases from V and 1 base from J, with 12 bases between.

The rearrangement joins TRBV10-3 to TRBJ2-5; maybe TRBD2 (5 bases). The CDR3 runs 17 residues. Trimming left V 0 bases short and J 5 bases short, with 19 bases between. Germline-derived CDR1 and CDR2 are ENHRY and SYGVKD. CDR3 coding DNA: TGTGCCATCAGTGAGTCGGAGGCTCCCGGTTTGAAGGAGACCCAGTACTTC. Protein product: CAISESEAPGLKETQYF.